The 24 T cell receptor beta chains below come from one sample, sequenced in a study of CXCR3-negative and CXCR3-positive naive CD8 T cells. Study outcomes and limitations: TRB CDR3s were more hydrophobic in CXCR3-positive than in CXCR3-negative naive cells.

Libraries of TRB cDNA were made by 5' RACE and carried UMIs. TCRdb re-called the 5' RACE reads and shows each CDR3 protein once, DNA omitted. The sample has roughly 93,000 distinct CDR3 sequences; the top ten hold 0.95% to 1.4%. Their antigens remain unidentified. The specimen sequenced was naive CXCR3+ CD8+ T cells from blood. Subset denoted: CD45RO-CCR7+CD27+CD95- naive CD8+ T cells expressing CXCR3 (TNR3+). Receptor source: a human donor in good health. Some clones in this sample may be carry-over from other donors' samples.

The V and J genes are TRBV19 and TRBJ2-7; TCRdb returns TRBD1, unconfirmable since there is no DNA. CDR1 is LNHDA and CDR2 is SQIVND in the germline V gene (reference sequence). This CDR3 has 14 amino acids. CDR3 sequence: CASSPGGTMYEQYF.

The V and J genes are TRBV19 and TRBJ2-1; TCRdb reports TRBD1, a call that lacks DNA to check it against. The germline gives CDR1 LNHDA, CDR2 SQIVND (reference sequence). This CDR3 has 16 amino acids. CDR3 residues: CASSIKHRELKNEQFF.

This chain links TRBV12-3 or TRBV12-4 with TRBJ2-7; the TCRdb D gene call, TRBD1, has no DNA to confirm it. CDR3 length: 14 amino acids. CDR3 amino acids: CASNRQGGSYEQYF.

V is TRBV10-3 and J is TRBJ1-6; TCRdb's D call, TRBD1, is unchecked because there is no DNA. CDR1 and CDR2 (germline): ENHRY, SYGVKD. The CDR3 consists of 16 residues. The CDR3 loop reads CAISEIIPGFGSPLHF.

The chain has TRBV30 and TRBJ1-1. Germline CDR1 and CDR2: GTSNPN and SVGIG (reference sequence). The CDR3 runs to 14 residues. CDR3 region: CAWSVQGRNTEAFF. The full variable domain, completed using reference TRBV30 and TRBJ1-1, is SQTIHQWPATLVQPVGSPLSLECTVEGTSNPNLYWYRQAAGRGLQLLFYSVGIGQISSEVPQNLSASRPQDRQFILSSKKLLLSDSGFYLCAWSVQGRNTEAFFGQGTRLTVV.

The chain couples TRBV7-3 to TRBJ1-1. The CDR3 sequence is 13 residues long. Germline V CDR1 and CDR2: SGHTA, FQGTGA. This chain's CDR3 is CASSLGGATEAFF.

The chain employs TRBV9 and TRBJ2-1. The CDR3 spans 15 residues. Germline CDR1 SGDLS, CDR2 YYNGEE. CDR3 protein: CASSVELGSYNEQFF.

The chain has TRBV20-1 and TRBJ2-1; the TRBD2 assignment by TCRdb is unverifiable without DNA. Germline CDR1 and CDR2: DFQATT and SNEGSKA (reference sequence). CDR3 length: 17 residues. The CDR3 region is CSASDGTSGADYNEQFF.

The V gene is TRBV27, the J gene TRBJ2-2. The CDR3 loop spans 11 amino acids. The germline V gene encodes CDR1 MNHEY and CDR2 SMNVEV (reference sequence). CDR3 region: CASMTTGELFF.

The rearrangement joins TRBV29-1 to TRBJ2-3; lacking DNA, the TRBD1 call made by TCRdb goes unchecked. The CDR3 is 13 amino acids. Germline lookup yields CDR1 SQVTM and CDR2 ANQGSEA. This CDR3 is CSRRDKYTDTQYF.

V gene TRBV6-2 or TRBV6-3 combines with J gene TRBJ2-7. This CDR3 comprises 14 residues. Germline CDR1 and CDR2: MNHEY and SVGEGT. This CDR3 is CASSYLPDVGEQYF.

The rearrangement uses TRBV7-6 and TRBJ2-7; TCRdb names TRBD1, which stays unverified in the absence of DNA. CDR1 is SGHVS and CDR2 is FNYEAQ in the germline V gene. This CDR3 region has 15 residues. CDR3 residues: CASSPGSPWGYEQYF.

The genes are TRBV4-1 and TRBJ1-1. This CDR3 has 11 amino acids. Germline V gene data show CDR1 as MGHRA and CDR2 as YSYEKL. The CDR3 is CASSQEAVAFF.

The gene calls are TRBV29-1 and TRBJ1-2; TCRdb's D gene call, TRBD1, goes unchecked for lack of DNA. This CDR3 is built from 13 residues. Germline loops: CDR1 SQVTM, CDR2 ANQGSEA. The CDR3 protein is CSVPDRGGYGYTF.

The chain combines TRBV7-9 with TRBJ2-1; the TCRdb call, TRBD2, lacks DNA for checking. CDR3 length: 15 residues. In germline, CDR1 is SEHNR, CDR2 FQNEAQ (reference sequence). The CDR3 is CASNSIAGGLHEQFF.

The chain links TRBV7-9 to TRBJ2-7; there is no DNA to check the TCRdb D call of TRBD1. The CDR3 covers 16 residues. Looked up from germline, CDR1 is SEHNR and CDR2 is FQNEAQ (reference sequence). CDR3 loop: CASSHGNRDLKDEQYF.

The chain recombines TRBV6-6 with TRBJ1-2. This CDR3 is built from 11 residues. Per the germline V gene, CDR1 is MNHNY and CDR2 is SVGAGI (reference sequence). The CDR3 protein is CASIGGGGHTF.

The V gene is TRBV20-1, the J gene TRBJ2-1; TCRdb indicates TRBD1, and absent DNA this call remains unverified. Germline V gene data show CDR1 as DFQATT and CDR2 as SNEGSKA (reference sequence). CDR3 length equals 16 residues. The CDR3 reads CSARPWGASSYNEQFF.

The chain is built from TRBV29-1 and TRBJ2-1; TCRdb's D call of TRBD2 is untestable without DNA. CDR1 SQVTM and CDR2 ANQGSEA come from the germline V gene. The CDR3 loop spans 14 amino acids. The CDR3 loop reads CSVESSAFSHEQFF.

V and J are TRBV6-5 and TRBJ2-2. Germline V CDR1 and CDR2: MNHEY, SVGAGI. The CDR3 covers 17 residues. CDR3 amino acids: CASHIDPRTDNTGELFF.

The chain links TRBV28 to TRBJ2-1; with no DNA, the TCRdb D assignment of TRBD2 cannot be verified. The length of the CDR3 is 16 residues. Looked up from germline, CDR1 is MDHEN and CDR2 is SYDVKM. CDR3 residues: CASSQTPPASYNEQFF.

The chain employs TRBV20-1 and TRBJ2-7; TCRdb's assignment of TRBD2 cannot be checked, as there is no DNA. The CDR3 loop spans 12 amino acids. Germline-derived CDR1 and CDR2 are DFQATT and SNEGSKA (reference sequence). CDR3 sequence reads: CSARATGYEQYF.

The chain's CDR3 is CASSLDRNSGNTIYF. The chain carries TRBV5-6 and TRBJ1-3. This CDR3 is built from 15 residues. CDR1 and CDR2 (germline): SGHDT, YYEEEE.

The chain uses TRBV12-3 or TRBV12-4 and TRBJ2-1; no DNA is available, so the TRBD2 call from TCRdb remains unchecked. The CDR3 length is 19 residues. CDR3: CASSLALKSRVGSYNEQFF.